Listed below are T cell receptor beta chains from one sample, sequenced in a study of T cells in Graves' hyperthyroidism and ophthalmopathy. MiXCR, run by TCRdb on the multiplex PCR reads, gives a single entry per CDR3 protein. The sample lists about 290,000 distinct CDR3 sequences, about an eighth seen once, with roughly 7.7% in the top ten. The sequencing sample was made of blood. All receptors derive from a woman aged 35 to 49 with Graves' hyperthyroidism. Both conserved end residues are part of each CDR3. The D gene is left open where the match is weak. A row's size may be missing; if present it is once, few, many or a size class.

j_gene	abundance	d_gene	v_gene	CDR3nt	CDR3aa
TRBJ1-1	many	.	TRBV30	TGTGCCTGGAGTGTACGCCAGGACACTGAAGCTTTCTTT	CAWSVRQDTEAFF
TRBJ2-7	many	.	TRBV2	TGTGCCAGCACGGCCCAGGCCTACGAGCAGTACTTC	CASTAQAYEQYF
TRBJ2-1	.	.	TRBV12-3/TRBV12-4	TGTGCCAGCAGTTTAGCGGACAACTCCTACAATGAGCAGTTCTTC	CASSLADNSYNEQFF
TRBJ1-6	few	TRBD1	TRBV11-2	TGTGCCAGCAGCCCCCGACAGGGAGAGTCTTCACCCCTCCACTTT	CASSPRQGESSPLHF
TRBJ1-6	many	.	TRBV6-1	TGTGCCAGCAGGCGGGGAAGGGGCGGAGAGTCACCCCTCCACTTT	CASRRGRGGESPLHF
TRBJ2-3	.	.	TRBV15	TGTGCCACCAGCAGAGATTATAAGGGAGGCACAGATACGCAGTATTTT	CATSRDYKGGTDTQYF
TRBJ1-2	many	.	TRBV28	TGTGCCAGCAGTTTGCCAGCTAACTATGGCTACACCTTC	CASSLPANYGYTF
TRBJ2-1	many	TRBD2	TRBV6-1	TGTGCCAGCAGTACGGGGGGTGAGCAGTTCTTC	CASSTGGEQFF
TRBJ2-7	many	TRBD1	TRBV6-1	TGTGCCAGCAGTTCGCCCGGGACAGGAGCAAACGAGCAGTACTTC	CASSSPGTGANEQYF
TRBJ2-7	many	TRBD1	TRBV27	TGTGCCAGCAGTCTCTCCGGGACAGGGTTATACGAGCAGTACTTC	CASSLSGTGLYEQYF
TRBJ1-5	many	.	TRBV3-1	TGTGCCAGCAGCCAATCTAGGCAGGCCAATCAGCCCCAGCATTTT	CASSQSRQANQPQHF
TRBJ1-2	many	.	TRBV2	TGTGCCAGCAGCTCGATTGGGTATGGCTACACCTTC	CASSSIGYGYTF
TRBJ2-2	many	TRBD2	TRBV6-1	TGTGCCAGCAGTTCTGGACTAGCGTCGTCCACCGGGGAGCTGTTTTTT	CASSSGLASSTGELFF
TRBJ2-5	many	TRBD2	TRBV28	TGTGCCAGCAGTGCCTCGTTTTGGCTAGCGGGAGCATCAGGAGAGACCCAGTACTTC	CASSASFWLAGASGETQYF
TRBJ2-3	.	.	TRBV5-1	TGCGCCAGCAGCGTACGGAGGGCCTCAGATACGCAGTATTTT	CASSVRRASDTQYF
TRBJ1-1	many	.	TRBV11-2	TGTGCCAGCAGCTTCCAGGGGACTGAAGCTTTCTTT	CASSFQGTEAFF
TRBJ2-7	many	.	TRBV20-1	TGCAGTGCTAGGGAGGGATTTTCCTACGAGCAGTACTTC	CSAREGFSYEQYF
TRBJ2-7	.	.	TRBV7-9	TGTGCCAGCAGCTCCGGAGGACTTCTGACCTACGAGCAGTACTTC	CASSSGGLLTYEQYF
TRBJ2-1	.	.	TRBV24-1	TGTGCCACCAGTGAAGGAGCGGGTGCTCTTGACAATGAGCAGTTCTTC	CATSEGAGALDNEQFF
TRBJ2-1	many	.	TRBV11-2	TGTGCCAGCAGCCTTGGGGCAGTTCGCTCCTACAATGAGCAGTTCTTC	CASSLGAVRSYNEQFF
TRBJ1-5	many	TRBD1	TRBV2	TGTGCCAGCAGGTCGGACAGGGGCTGGGATCAGCCCCAGCATTTT	CASRSDRGWDQPQHF
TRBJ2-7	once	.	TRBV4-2	TGTGCCAGCAGCCCAACGAGCGGCTACGAGCAGTACTTC	CASSPTSGYEQYF
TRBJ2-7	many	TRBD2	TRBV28	TGTGCCAGCAGTTTATCCGGGACTAGCGGGGACTACGAGCAGTACTTC	CASSLSGTSGDYEQYF
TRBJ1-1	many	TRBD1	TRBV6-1	TGTGCCAGCAACGAGGACAGGGTAAACACTGAAGCTTTCTTT	CASNEDRVNTEAFF
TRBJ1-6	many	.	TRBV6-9	TGTGCCAGCAGTTATTCGACCGGGACAATAGATTCACCCCTCCACTTT	CASSYSTGTIDSPLHF
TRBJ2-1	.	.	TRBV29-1	TGCAGCGTTGAATTCGGGCAAGGGAGCTCCTACAATGAGCAGTTCTTC	CSVEFGQGSSYNEQFF
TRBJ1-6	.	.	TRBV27	TGTGCCAGCAGTCTAGGGTCCAGGGGATATAATTCACCCCTCCACTTT	CASSLGSRGYNSPLHF
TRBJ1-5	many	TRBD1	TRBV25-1	TGTGCCAGCAGTGAATCCGACAGGGGCTTGGATCAGCCCCAGCATTTT	CASSESDRGLDQPQHF
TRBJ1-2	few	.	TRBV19	TGTGCCAGTAGTAAGACACGGGGGAATGGCTACACCTTC	CASSKTRGNGYTF
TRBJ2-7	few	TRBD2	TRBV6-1	TGTGCCACCTCCCTAGCGGGAGGCTACGAGCAGTACTTC	CATSLAGGYEQYF
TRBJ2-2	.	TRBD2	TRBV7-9	TGTGCCAGCACCCTAGCGGGAGTCGACACCGGGGAGCTGTTTTTT	CASTLAGVDTGELFF
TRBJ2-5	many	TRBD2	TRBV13	TGTGCCAGCAGCTTGCTAGCGGGAGATGCGGAGACCCAGTACTTC	CASSLLAGDAETQYF
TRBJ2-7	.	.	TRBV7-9	TGTGCCAGCAGCCCACCCAACTACGAGCAGTACTTC	CASSPPNYEQYF
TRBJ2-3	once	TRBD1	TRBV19	TGTGCCAGTAGTATCGGACAGGGAAGGGCCACAGATACGCAGTATTTT	CASSIGQGRATDTQYF
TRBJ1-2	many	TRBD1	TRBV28	TGTGCCACAGGGTTAGGGACAGGGGGTTTGGGCTACACCTTC	CATGLGTGGLGYTF
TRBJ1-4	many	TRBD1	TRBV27	TGTGCCAGCAGCCGAGGACAGGGTGTTGAAAAACTGTTTTTT	CASSRGQGVEKLFF
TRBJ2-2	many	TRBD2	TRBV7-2	TGTGCCAGCAGCTTAGCGACTAGCGGGAAAACCGGGGAGCTGTTTTTT	CASSLATSGKTGELFF
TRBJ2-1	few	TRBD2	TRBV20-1	TGCAGTGCTTGCCAAGCGGGGATAGGGAATGAGCAGTTCTTC	CSACQAGIGNEQFF
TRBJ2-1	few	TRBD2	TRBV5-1	TGCGCCAGCAGCACGACTAGCGGTTTGATCAATGAGCAGTTCTTC	CASSTTSGLINEQFF
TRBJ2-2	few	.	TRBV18	TGTGCCAGCTCACCCAGACACCGGGGAGGCACCGGGGAGCTGTTTTTT	CASSPRHRGGTGELFF
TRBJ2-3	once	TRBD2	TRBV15	TGTGCCACCAACAGATTCATCGGGACTAGCGGGAGCCCAGATACGCAGTATTTT	CATNRFIGTSGSPDTQYF
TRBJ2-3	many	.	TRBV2	TGTGCCAGCAGAGGCCCAACCACAGATACGCAGTATTTT	CASRGPTTDTQYF
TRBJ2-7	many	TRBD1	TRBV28	TGTGCCAGCAGTATACCCGGGACAGGGGCGTACGAGCAGTACTTC	CASSIPGTGAYEQYF
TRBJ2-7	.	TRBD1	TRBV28	TGTGCCAGCAGTTCCGGGACAGGGGTCTGCGAGCAGTACTTC	CASSSGTGVCEQYF
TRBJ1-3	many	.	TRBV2	TGTGCCAGCAGTGAAGGGGTCGGAAACACCATATATTTT	CASSEGVGNTIYF
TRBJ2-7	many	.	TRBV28	TGTGCCAGCAGTACCGAAGCCCGAACTGAGCAGTACTTC	CASSTEARTEQYF
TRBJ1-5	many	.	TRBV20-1	TGCAGTGCTAGATCGGGGGGTGGCAATCAGCCCCAGCATTTT	CSARSGGGNQPQHF
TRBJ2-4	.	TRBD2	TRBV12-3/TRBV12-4	TGTGCCAGCAGTCCTACTAGCGGGGAAAACATTCAGTACTTC	CASSPTSGENIQYF
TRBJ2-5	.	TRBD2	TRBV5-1	TGCGCCAGCAGCTTGGGACAGCGGGAGGGTCAAGAGACCCAGTACTTC	CASSLGQREGQETQYF
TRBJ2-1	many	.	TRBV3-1	TGTGCCAGCAGCCAAGGGTATGGGAGAACCGACAGCAATGAGCAGTTCTTC	CASSQGYGRTDSNEQFF